These T cell receptor beta chains were read from a single sample in a study of blood T cell repertoires in COVID-19. The method was immunoSEQ multiplex PCR; TCRdb's version includes in-frame clones alone and lacks a portion of them. In the table there are 350,000 to 400,000 clones, 88% of which are singletons. Sequenced sample: PBMCs or T cells enriched from blood (not recorded which). The receptors originated from a woman aged 25 to 39 with acute COVID-19. Both conserved end residues are part of each CDR3. A D gene is named only where the DNA matches it firmly. Where a row states a size, it is once, few, many or the class of an expanded clone; other rows omit it.

TRBJ1-4	NA	NA	TRBV4-1	TGCGCCAGCACCCTGGGGGGTGAAAAACTGTTTTTT	CASTLGGEKLFF
TRBJ1-2	NA	few	TRBV7-2	TGTGCCAGCAGCTTAGCGGCACCCTGGGGCTACACCTTC	CASSLAAPWGYTF
TRBJ1-1	NA	NA	TRBV2	TGTGCCAGCAGGATAGTCGTGGCTTTCTTT	CASRIVVAFF
TRBJ2-1	TRBD1	NA	TRBV5-1	TGCGCCAGCAGCTTACTTGTGGGACAGGTTTACAATGAGCAGTTCTTC	CASSLLVGQVYNEQFF
TRBJ1-1	NA	NA	TRBV5-1	TGCGCCAGCAGCTTGGCCGGGAACACTGAAGCTTTCTTT	CASSLAGNTEAFF
TRBJ1-5	NA	NA	TRBV24-1	TGTGCCAGCCAGGGTTATCAACCCCAGCATTTT	CASQGYQPQHF
TRBJ1-2	TRBD1	NA	TRBV5-6	TGTGCCAGCAGCCCCGACAGGGCTCCCTATGGCTACACCTTC	CASSPDRAPYGYTF
TRBJ1-5	TRBD1	NA	TRBV5-6	TGTGCCAGCAGCTCAGGGGGCGGTAATCAGCCCCAGCATTTT	CASSSGGGNQPQHF
TRBJ1-1	TRBD1	NA	TRBV2	TGTGCCAGCAGATACGGGACAGACGGCACTGAAGCTTTCTTT	CASRYGTDGTEAFF
TRBJ2-1	TRBD1	NA	TRBV4-3	TGCGCCAGCAGCCTAGACAGGGGGCTCAAGTCCTACAATGAGCAGTTCTTC	CASSLDRGLKSYNEQFF
TRBJ2-2	NA	NA	TRBV28	TGTGCCAGCAAATGGCTTCCGGTTTCAGGGGCCGGGGAGCTGTTTTTT	CASKWLPVSGAGELFF
TRBJ1-2	TRBD1	NA	TRBV28	TGTGCCAGCAGTTTTCTGGACAGGGTAGGGGCCTATGGCTACACCTTC	CASSFLDRVGAYGYTF
TRBJ1-1	NA	NA	TRBV12-3/TRBV12-4	TGTGCCAGCAGTTTTGACAGACTAGCTGAAGCTTTCTTT	CASSFDRLAEAFF
TRBJ1-1	NA	NA	TRBV18	TGTGCCAGCCGCTCAGGCCTCTCGTCGGCTGAAGCTTTCTTT	CASRSGLSSAEAFF
TRBJ1-6	NA	NA	TRBV4-1	TGCGCCAGCAGCCCTTCAGGGGCCTATAATTCACCCCTCCACTTT	CASSPSGAYNSPLHF
TRBJ1-4	TRBD1	NA	TRBV15	TGTGCCACCAGCAGTGGGACAGGGGCGGCTGAAAAACTGTTTTTT	CATSSGTGAAEKLFF
TRBJ2-7	TRBD1	NA	TRBV19	TGTGCCAGTAAGGGAACCGGGACAGGGCTGTACGAGCAGTACTTC	CASKGTGTGLYEQYF
TRBJ1-6	NA	few	TRBV6-5	TGTGCCAGCTCCGCGGGGCCCTATAATTCACCCCTCCACTTT	CASSAGPYNSPLHF
TRBJ1-1	NA	NA	TRBV6-2/TRBV6-3	TGTGCCAGCAGTTGGACACCGGCCAACACTGAAGCTTTCTTT	CASSWTPANTEAFF
TRBJ2-1	NA	few	TRBV6-4	TGTGCCAGCAGTCTTCAGGGCGCCTCCAATGAGCAGTTCTTC	CASSLQGASNEQFF
TRBJ2-3	TRBD2	once	TRBV13	TGTGCCAGCAGCTTAAGTTGGGCTAGCGGGGGCCCAGATACGCAGTATTTT	CASSLSWASGGPDTQYF
TRBJ1-6	NA	NA	TRBV5-1	TGCGCCAGCAGCTTGGAAGGGGGTAATTCACCCCTCCACTTT	CASSLEGGNSPLHF
TRBJ2-1	NA	NA	TRBV4-3	TGCGCCAGCAGCCAAGAGCAGGACAATGAGCAGTTCTTC	CASSQEQDNEQFF
TRBJ2-7	TRBD2	NA	TRBV30	TGTGCCTGGAGTAGGAGACTAGCGAATTACGAGCAGTACTTC	CAWSRRLANYEQYF
TRBJ1-2	NA	NA	TRBV10-2	TGCGCCAGCAGTGAGTCGGGGAAGGGGCTTGGCTACACCTTC	CASSESGKGLGYTF
TRBJ2-3	NA	NA	TRBV9	TGTGCCAGCAGCCCCCGGAGTAGCGGCGGTACGTCAACTAGCACAGATACGCAGTATTTT	CASSPRSSGGTSTSTDTQYF
TRBJ1-2	TRBD1	NA	TRBV6-1	TGTGCCAGCAGTGACGGACAGGGGGCTGAAGGCTACACCTTC	CASSDGQGAEGYTF
TRBJ1-1	NA	NA	TRBV7-3	TGTGCCAGCAGCCTAGGGGCGGGAAACACTGAAGCTTTCTTT	CASSLGAGNTEAFF
TRBJ2-4	NA	NA	TRBV29-1	TGCAGCGTTGACAGGGGGGAAAACATTCAGTACTTC	CSVDRGENIQYF